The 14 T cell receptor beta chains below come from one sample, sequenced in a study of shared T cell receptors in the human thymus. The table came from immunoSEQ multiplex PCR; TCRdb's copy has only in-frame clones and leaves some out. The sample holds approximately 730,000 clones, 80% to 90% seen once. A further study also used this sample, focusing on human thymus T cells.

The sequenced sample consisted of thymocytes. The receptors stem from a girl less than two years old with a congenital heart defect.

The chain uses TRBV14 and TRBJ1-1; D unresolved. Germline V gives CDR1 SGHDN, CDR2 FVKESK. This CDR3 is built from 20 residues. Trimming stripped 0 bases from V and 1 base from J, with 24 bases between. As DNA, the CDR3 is TGTGCCAGCAGCCAAGATGGAGGAGGAGGGCATTTCAACGAGAACACTGAAGCTTTCTTT. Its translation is CASSQDGGGGHFNENTEAFF. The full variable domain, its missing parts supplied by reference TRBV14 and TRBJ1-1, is EAGVTQFPSHSVIEKGQTVTLRCDPISGHDNLYWYRRVMGKEIKFLLHFVKESKQDESGMPNNRFLAERTGGTYSTLKVQPAELEDSGVYFCASSQDGGGGHFNENTEAFFGQGTRLTVV.

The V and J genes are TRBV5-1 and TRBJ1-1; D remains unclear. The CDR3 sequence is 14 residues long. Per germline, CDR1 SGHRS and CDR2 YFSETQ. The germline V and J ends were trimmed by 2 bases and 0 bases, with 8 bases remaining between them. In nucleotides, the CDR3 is TGCGCCAGCAGCTTCGGGGTGCTGAACACTGAAGCTTTCTTT. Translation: CASSFGVLNTEAFF. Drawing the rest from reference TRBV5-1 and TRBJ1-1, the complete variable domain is KAGVTQTPRYLIKTRGQQVTLSCSPISGHRSVSWYQQTPGQGLQFLFEYFSETQRNKGNFPGRFSGRQFSNSRSEMNVSTLELGDSALYLCASSFGVLNTEAFFGQGTRLTVV.

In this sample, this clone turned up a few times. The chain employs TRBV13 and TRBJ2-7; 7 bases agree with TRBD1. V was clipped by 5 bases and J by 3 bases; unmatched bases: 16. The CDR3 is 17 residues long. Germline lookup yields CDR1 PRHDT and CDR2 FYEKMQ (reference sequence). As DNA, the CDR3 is TGTGCCAGCAGCCCTCTCCAACCGACAGGGTACTACTACGAGCAGTACTTC. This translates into CASSPLQPTGYYYEQYF.

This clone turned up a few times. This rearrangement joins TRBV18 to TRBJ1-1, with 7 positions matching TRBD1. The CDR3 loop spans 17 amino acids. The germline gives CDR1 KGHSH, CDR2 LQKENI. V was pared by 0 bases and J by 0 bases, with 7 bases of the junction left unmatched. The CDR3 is CASSPPRDSAMNTEAFF. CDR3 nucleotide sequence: TGTGCCAGCTCACCACCGCGGGACAGCGCTATGAACACTGAAGCTTTCTTT.

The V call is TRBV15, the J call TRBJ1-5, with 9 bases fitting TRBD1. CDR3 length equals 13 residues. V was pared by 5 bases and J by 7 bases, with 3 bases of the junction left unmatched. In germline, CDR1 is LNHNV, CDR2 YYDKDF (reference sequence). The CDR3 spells CATSGDRVQPQHF. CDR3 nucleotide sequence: TGTGCCACCAGCGGGGACAGGGTGCAGCCCCAGCATTTT.

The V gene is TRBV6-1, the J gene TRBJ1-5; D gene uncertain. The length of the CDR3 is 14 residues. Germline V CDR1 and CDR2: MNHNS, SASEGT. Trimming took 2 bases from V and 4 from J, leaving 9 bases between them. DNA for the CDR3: TGTGCCAGCAGTGAACCCGGTAGAAATCAGCCCCAGCATTTT. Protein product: CASSEPGRNQPQHF.

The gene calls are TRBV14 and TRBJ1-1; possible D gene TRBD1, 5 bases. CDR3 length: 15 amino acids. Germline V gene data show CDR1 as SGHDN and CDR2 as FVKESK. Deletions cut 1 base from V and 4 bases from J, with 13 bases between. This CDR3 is CASSQGWGDGTEAFF. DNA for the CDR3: TGTGCCAGCAGCCAAGGGTGGGGGGACGGCACTGAAGCTTTCTTT.

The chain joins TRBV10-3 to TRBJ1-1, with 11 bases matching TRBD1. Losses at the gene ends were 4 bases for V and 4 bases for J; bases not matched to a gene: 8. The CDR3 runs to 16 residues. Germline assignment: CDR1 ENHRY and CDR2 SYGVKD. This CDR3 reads CAISVGQGARGTEAFF. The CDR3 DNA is TGTGCCATCAGTGTAGGACAGGGGGCGCGTGGCACTGAAGCTTTCTTT.

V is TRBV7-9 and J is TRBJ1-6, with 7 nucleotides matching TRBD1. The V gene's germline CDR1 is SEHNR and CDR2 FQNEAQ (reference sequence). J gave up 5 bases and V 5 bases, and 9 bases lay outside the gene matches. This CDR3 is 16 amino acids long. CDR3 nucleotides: TGTGCCAGCAGCCGAGTCCGGGACAGCGATAATTCACCCCTCCACTTT. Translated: CASSRVRDSDNSPLHF. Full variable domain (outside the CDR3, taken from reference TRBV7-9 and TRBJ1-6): DTGVSQNPRHKITKRGQNVTFRCDPISEHNRLYWYRQTLGQGPEFLTYFQNEAQLEKSRLLSDRFSAERPKGSFSTLEIQRTEQGDSAMYLCASSRVRDSDNSPLHFGNGTRLTVT.

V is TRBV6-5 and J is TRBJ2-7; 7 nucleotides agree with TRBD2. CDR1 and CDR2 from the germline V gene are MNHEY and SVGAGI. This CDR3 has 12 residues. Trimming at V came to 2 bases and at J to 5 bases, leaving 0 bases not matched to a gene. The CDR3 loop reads CASSYRGDEQYF. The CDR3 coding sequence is TGTGCCAGCAGTTACCGGGGGGACGAGCAGTACTTC.

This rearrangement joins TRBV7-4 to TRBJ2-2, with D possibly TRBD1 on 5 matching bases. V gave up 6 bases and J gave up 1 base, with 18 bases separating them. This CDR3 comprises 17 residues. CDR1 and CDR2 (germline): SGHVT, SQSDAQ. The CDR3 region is CASSPTLRGRNTGELFF. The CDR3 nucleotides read TGTGCCAGCAGTCCCACCCTAAGGGGTAGGAACACCGGGGAGCTGTTTTTT.

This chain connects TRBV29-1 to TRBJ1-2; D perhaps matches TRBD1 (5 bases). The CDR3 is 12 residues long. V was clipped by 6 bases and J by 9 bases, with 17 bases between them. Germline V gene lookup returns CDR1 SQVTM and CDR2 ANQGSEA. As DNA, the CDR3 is TGCAGCGTGCTCCTCACAGGATACAGCTACACCTTC. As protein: CSVLLTGYSYTF.

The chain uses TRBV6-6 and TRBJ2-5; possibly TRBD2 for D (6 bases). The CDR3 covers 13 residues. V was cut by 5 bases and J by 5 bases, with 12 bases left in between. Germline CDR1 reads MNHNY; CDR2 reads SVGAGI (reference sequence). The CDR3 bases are TGTGCCAGCAGTATCAAACGGGGGGAGACCCAGTACTTC. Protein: CASSIKRGETQYF.

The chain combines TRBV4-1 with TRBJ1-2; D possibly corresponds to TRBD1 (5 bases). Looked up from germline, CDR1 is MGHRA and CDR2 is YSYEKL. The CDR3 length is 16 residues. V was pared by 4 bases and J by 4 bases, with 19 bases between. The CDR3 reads CASSPPRSTARYGYTF. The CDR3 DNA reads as TGCGCCAGCAGCCCTCCCCGCTCGACAGCCCGCTATGGCTACACCTTC.